This TCR beta chain was captured in a study of blood T cells in healthy people across ages. Sample-barcoded 5' priming and a J-beta primer mix drove a second PCR of roughly 7 to 11 cycles. At least 2.5 million CDR3-containing paired-end reads were obtained per sample. TCRdb re-called the 5' RACE reads with MiXCR, one entry per CDR3 protein. Of some 700,000 distinct CDR3 sequences in the sample, about 42% were seen once. The germline V and J ends were trimmed by 3 bases and 8 bases, with 4 bases remaining between them. CDR1 and CDR2 from the germline V gene are SNHLY and FYNNEI. The CDR3 runs to 10 residues. Comment on this clonotype: Its target is not known.

Findings of the study overall: Naive T cell percentage and TCR beta diversity correlated strongly.

The TCR originated in a woman aged 55-69 years in good health. The V call is TRBV2, the J call TRBJ1-1; D uncertain. Sequencing was performed on blood. CDR3: CASSDREAFF. CDR3 in DNA: TGTGCCAGCAGTGACAGAGAAGCTTTCTTT. The variable domain in full, completed from reference TRBV2 and TRBJ1-1, reads EPEVTQTPSHQVTQMGQEVILRCVPISNHLYFYWYRQILGQKVEFLVSFYNNEISEKSEIFDDQFSVERPDGSNFTLKIRSTKLEDSAMYFCASSDREAFFGQGTRLTVV.